The 2 T cell receptor beta chains below come from one sample, sequenced in a study of vaccination effects on CD4 cells after COVID-19. Sequencing was performed with immunoSEQ multiplex PCR; in TCRdb, only in-frame clones are kept and a portion is missing. The profile covers tens of thousands of clones, with around two thirds appearing a single time and about 18% taken by the ten largest. Their antigen targets remain unknown. ViraFEST assay sequencing came after antigen-specific CD4+ T cells were expanded with viral peptide pools. Culture proceeded for approximately 9 days, and CD4+ T cells were then isolated. According to PCR results, the person was infected with SARS-CoV-2 between March and December 2020. The input for sequencing was CD4+ T cells from PBMCs cultured with HCoV-NL63 spike peptides, taken before COVID-19 vaccination. The receptors stem from a human donor who had a prior SARS-CoV-2 infection.

This chain links TRBV7-2 with TRBJ2-1; D gene uncertain. The CDR3 has 15 residues. V gave up 1 base and J gave up 4 bases, with 11 bases separating them. Germline V CDR1 and CDR2: SGHTA, FQGNSA. CDR3 sequence (DNA): TGTGCCAGCAGCTTAGTAGTAGGCGAGTACAATGAGCAGTTCTTC. Protein product: CASSLVVGEYNEQFF.

The rearrangement joins TRBV6-5 to TRBJ2-7; tentatively, D is TRBD1 or TRBD2 (5 bases each). This CDR3 is 13 amino acids long. Per germline, CDR1 MNHEY and CDR2 SVGAGI. V lost 8 bases and J 3 bases, leaving 14 bases between the germline ends. CDR3 coding DNA: TGTGCCAGCTCCCGGGACGCAAACTACGAGCAGTACTTC. Residues: CASSRDANYEQYF.